The TCR beta chain described here comes from a study of shared clonotypes between healthy human individuals. CDR1 is SGHVS and CDR2 is FQNEAQ in the germline V gene. The CDR3 contains 12 residues. The V end lost 5 bases, the J end lost 6 bases, and 9 bases lay between the germline ends. Produced via immunoSEQ multiplex PCR; TCRdb's table is partial and in-frame only. This sample has over a million clones; around 78% occur once, and the top ten carry 0.6% to 0.7%. In its sample, this clone was seen once. The V gene is TRBV7-8, the J gene TRBJ2-3, with D hard to call. This receptor was obtained from a man between 18 and 29 years old in good health. Some clones in this sample may be carry-over from other donors' samples. Source material: memory CD4+ T cells from PBMCs. Noted subset: CD45RA-negative fraction. This chain's CDR3 is CASSLLGDTQYF. CDR3 DNA sequence: TGTGCCAGCAGCCTCCTGGGCGATACGCAGTATTTT. Looking up the rest from reference TRBV7-8 and TRBJ2-3 gives the full variable domain: GAGVSQSPRYKVAKRGQDVALRCDPISGHVSLFWYQQALGQGPEFLTYFQNEAQLDKSGLPSDRFFAERPEGSVSTLKIQRTQQEDSAVYLCASSLLGDTQYFGPGTRLTVL.